Described below is a single T cell receptor beta chain sequence and its context. Germline values: CDR1 MNHEY, CDR2 SMNVEV (reference sequence). J lost 9 bases, V lost 3 bases, and 14 bases had no gene match. The CDR3 loop spans 17 amino acids. Assay: immunoSEQ multiplex PCR; the TCRdb copy retains only in-frame clones and omits some. The sample consists of under 100,000 clones, about 89% of them appearing once. This specimen comes from a study of blood T cell repertoires in COVID-19. Sequencing used peripheral blood. The sequence came from a woman in her 70s with acute or convalescent COVID-19. The chain carries TRBV27 and TRBJ2-1; TRBD1 matches 10 bases. CDR3 bases: TGTGCCAGCAGTTTGGTTAGGGGGACAGGGGCCACTGGTGAGCAGTTCTTC. Encoded protein: CASSLVRGTGATGEQFF.